The T cell receptor (beta chain) described here comes from a study of cytotoxic CD8 clonotypes in ibrutinib-treated CLL. Study overall: 11 relapsed/refractory, about 14 treatment-naive; around 18 IGHV unmutated. Study conclusions and caveats: Public clonotypes were seen rarely and were contracted or stable on treatment. Increased clonality at ibrutinib response gave way to a return toward baseline at progression.

In regard to this clone: The antigen remains undetermined.

The V gene's germline CDR1 is SGHKS and CDR2 YYEKEE (reference sequence). The V end lost 0 bases, the J end lost 5 bases, and 6 bases lay between the germline ends. The CDR3 sequence is 13 residues long. The data were produced by immunoSEQ multiplex PCR, yet TCRdb's version contains in-frame clones alone and is incomplete. The table records some 200,000 clones, 65% to 80% of them present only once. The sequence was obtained from a human donor with chronic lymphocytic leukemia. The source was PBMCs, collected after 12 months of ibrutinib treatment. The chain carries TRBV5-5 and TRBJ1-5; no clear D gene. CDR3 sequence: CASSLVTHQPQHF. CDR3 in DNA: TGTGCCAGCAGCTTGGTAACCCATCAGCCCCAGCATTTT.